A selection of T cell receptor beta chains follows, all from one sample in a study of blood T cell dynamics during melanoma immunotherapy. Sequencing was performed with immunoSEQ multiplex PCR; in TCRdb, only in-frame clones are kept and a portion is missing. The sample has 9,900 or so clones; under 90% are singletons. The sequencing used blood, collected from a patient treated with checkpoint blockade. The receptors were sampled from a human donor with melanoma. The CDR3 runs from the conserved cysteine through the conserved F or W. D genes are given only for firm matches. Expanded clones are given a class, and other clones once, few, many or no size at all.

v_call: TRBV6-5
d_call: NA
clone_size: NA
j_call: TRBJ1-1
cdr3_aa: CASSSDSPGTEAFF
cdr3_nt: TGTGCCAGCAGTTCCGACAGTCCAGGGACTGAAGCTTTCTTT

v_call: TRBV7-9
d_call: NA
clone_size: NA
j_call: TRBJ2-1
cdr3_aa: CASSLEVGQGPYNEQFF
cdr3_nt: TGTGCCAGCAGCTTAGAGGTTGGTCAGGGACCCTACAATGAGCAGTTCTTC

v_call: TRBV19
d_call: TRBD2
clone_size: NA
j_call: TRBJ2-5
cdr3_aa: CASSQTRREGPRETQYF
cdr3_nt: TGTGCCAGTAGTCAAACCCGTCGGGAGGGCCCCAGAGAGACCCAGTACTTC

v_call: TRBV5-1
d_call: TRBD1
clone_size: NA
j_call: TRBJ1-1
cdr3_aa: CASSPTGDATEAFF
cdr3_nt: TGCGCCAGCAGCCCTACAGGGGACGCCACTGAAGCTTTCTTT

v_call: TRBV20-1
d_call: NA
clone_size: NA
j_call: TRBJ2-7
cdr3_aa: CSAGFSYEQYF
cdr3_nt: TGCAGTGCAGGGTTCTCCTACGAGCAGTACTTC

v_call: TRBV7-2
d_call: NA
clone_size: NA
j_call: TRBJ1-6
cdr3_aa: CASSLRHDNSPLHF
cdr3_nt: TGTGCCAGCAGCCTACGACACGACAATTCACCCCTCCACTTT

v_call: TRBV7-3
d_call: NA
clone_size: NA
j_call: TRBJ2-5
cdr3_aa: CASSASSSQETQYF
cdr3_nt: TGTGCCAGCAGCGCCTCTAGCAGCCAAGAGACCCAGTACTTC

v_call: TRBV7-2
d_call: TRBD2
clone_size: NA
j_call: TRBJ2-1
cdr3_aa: CASSWSGTSGYYSYNEQFF
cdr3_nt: TGTGCCAGCAGCTGGAGTGGGACTAGCGGTTACTACTCCTACAATGAGCAGTTCTTC

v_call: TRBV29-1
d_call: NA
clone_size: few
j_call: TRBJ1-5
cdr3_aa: CSVALGSDQPQHF
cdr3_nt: TGCAGCGTCGCTTTGGGGTCGGATCAGCCCCAGCATTTT

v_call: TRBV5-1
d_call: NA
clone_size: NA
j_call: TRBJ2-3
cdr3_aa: CASSLGGLPDTQYF
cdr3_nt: TGCGCCAGCAGCTTGGGTGGTTTGCCAGATACGCAGTATTTT

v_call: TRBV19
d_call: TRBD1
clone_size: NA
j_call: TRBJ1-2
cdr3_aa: CASSTGQGAVLYGYTF
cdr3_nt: TGTGCCAGTAGTACTGGACAGGGGGCTGTGCTCTATGGCTACACCTTC

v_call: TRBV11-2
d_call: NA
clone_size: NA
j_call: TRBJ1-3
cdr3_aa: CASSLAENTIYF
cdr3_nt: TGTGCCAGCAGCCTAGCGGAAAACACCATATATTTT

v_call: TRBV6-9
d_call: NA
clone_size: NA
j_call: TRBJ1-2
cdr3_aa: CASSYEPEFWGYTF
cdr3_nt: TGTGCCAGCAGTTACGAGCCAGAGTTTTGGGGCTACACCTTC

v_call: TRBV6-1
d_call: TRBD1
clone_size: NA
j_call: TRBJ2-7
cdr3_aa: CASVGTGSYEQYF
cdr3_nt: TGTGCCAGCGTAGGGACAGGGAGCTACGAGCAGTACTTC

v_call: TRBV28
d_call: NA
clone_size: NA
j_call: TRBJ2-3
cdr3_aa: CASIHRSVGTDTQYF
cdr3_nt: TGTGCCAGCATCCATCGGAGCGTAGGCACAGATACGCAGTATTTT

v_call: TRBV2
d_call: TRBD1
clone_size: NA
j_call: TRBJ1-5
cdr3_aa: CASSGVDRGLLSNQPQHF
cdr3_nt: TGTGCCAGCAGTGGGGTGGACAGGGGGCTTTTAAGCAATCAGCCCCAGCATTTT

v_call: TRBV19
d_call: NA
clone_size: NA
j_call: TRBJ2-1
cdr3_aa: CASSIFSPSRYEQFF
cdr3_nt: TGTGCCAGTAGTATATTTAGTCCCTCGCGCTATGAGCAGTTCTTC

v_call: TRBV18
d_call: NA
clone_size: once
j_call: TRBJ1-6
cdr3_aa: CASSPPLQGTPLHF
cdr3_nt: TGTGCCAGCTCACCACCATTGCAGGGGACACCCCTCCACTTT

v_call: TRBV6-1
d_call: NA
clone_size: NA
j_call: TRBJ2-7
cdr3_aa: CASRSQGPEQYF
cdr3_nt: TGTGCCAGCAGATCACAGGGTCCCGAGCAGTACTTC

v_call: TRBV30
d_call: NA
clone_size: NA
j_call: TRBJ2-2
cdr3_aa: CAWTGTTAGELFF
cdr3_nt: TGTGCCTGGACGGGGACAACCGCCGGGGAGCTGTTTTTT

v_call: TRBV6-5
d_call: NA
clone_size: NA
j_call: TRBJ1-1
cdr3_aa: CASSYRGRDMNEAFF
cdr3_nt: TGTGCCAGCAGTTACCGGGGGAGGGATATGAATGAAGCTTTCTTT

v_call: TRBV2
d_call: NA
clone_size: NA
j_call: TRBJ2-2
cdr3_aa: CASKKDNTGELFF
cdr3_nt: TGTGCCAGCAAAAAAGACAACACCGGGGAGCTGTTTTTT

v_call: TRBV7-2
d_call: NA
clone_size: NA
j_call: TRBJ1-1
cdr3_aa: CASSLAGSSTEAFF
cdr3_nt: TGTGCCAGCAGCTTAGCCGGGAGTTCCACTGAAGCTTTCTTT

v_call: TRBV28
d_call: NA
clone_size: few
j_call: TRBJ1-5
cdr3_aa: CASSIKAYNQPQHF
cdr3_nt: TGTGCCAGCAGTATAAAGGCCTACAATCAGCCCCAGCATTTT

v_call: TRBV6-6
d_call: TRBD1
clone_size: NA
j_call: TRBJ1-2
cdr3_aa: CASSLTQQGTSDGYTF
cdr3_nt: TGTGCCAGCAGTCTTACACAACAGGGGACGTCGGATGGCTACACCTTC

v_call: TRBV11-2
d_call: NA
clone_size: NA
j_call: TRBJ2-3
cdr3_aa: CASSEQDTQYF
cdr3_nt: TGTGCCAGCAGCGAACAAGATACGCAGTATTTT

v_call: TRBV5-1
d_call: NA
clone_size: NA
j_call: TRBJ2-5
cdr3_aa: CASSGGTASETQYF
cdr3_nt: TGCGCCAGCAGCGGGGGGACTGCCAGCGAGACCCAGTACTTC

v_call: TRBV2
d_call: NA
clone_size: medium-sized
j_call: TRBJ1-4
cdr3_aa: CASSQTTTNEKLFF
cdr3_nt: TGTGCCAGCAGCCAAACTACAACTAATGAAAAACTGTTTTTT

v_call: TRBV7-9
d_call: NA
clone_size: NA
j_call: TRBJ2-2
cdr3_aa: CASGGRVGTGELFF
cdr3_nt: TGTGCCAGCGGTGGAAGGGTTGGCACCGGGGAGCTGTTTTTT

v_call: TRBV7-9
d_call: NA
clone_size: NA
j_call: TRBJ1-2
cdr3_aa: CASSLVSTNYGYTF
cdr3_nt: TGTGCCAGCAGCTTAGTTTCCACTAACTATGGCTACACCTTC

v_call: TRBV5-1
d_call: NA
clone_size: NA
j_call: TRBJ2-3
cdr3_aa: CASSQTSSSTDTQYF
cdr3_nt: TGCGCCAGCAGCCAGACATCCTCTAGCACAGATACGCAGTATTTT

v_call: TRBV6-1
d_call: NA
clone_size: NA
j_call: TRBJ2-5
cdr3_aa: CASSARAPQETQYF
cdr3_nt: TGTGCCAGCAGTGCAAGGGCCCCTCAAGAGACCCAGTACTTC

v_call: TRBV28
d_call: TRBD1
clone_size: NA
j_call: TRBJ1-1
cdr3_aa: CASRREGQGPEAFF
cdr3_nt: TGTGCCAGCAGGCGGGAGGGACAGGGCCCTGAAGCTTTCTTT

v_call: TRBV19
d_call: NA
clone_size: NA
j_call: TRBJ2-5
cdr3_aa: CASNTRPGVETQYF
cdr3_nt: TGTGCCAGTAACACCAGGCCCGGGGTGGAGACCCAGTACTTC

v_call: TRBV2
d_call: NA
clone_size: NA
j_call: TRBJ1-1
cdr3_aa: CASNRDTSEAFF
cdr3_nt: TGTGCCAGCAACCGGGACACCTCTGAAGCTTTCTTT